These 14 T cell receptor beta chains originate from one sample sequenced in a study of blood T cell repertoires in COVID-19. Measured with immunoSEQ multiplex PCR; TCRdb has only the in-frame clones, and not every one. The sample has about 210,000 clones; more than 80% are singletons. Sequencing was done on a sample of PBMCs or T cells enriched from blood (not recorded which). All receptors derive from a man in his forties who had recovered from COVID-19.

Written as DNA, the CDR3 is TGTGCCAGCAGCGCACGACAGGGATACGAGCAGTACTTC. The encoded protein is CASSARQGYEQYF. V and J are TRBV25-1 and TRBJ2-7; TRBD1 matches at 7 bases. Per germline, CDR1 MGHDK and CDR2 SYGVNS. The V gene end was trimmed by 6 bases and the J gene end by 4 bases; junction bases not matched to a gene: 6. The CDR3 runs to 13 residues.

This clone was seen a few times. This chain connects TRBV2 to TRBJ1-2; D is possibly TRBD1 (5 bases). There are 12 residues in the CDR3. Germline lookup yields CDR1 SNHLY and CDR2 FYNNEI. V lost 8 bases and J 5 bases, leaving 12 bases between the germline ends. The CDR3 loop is CASSTATYGYTF. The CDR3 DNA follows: TGTGCCAGCTCGACAGCCACGTATGGCTACACCTTC.

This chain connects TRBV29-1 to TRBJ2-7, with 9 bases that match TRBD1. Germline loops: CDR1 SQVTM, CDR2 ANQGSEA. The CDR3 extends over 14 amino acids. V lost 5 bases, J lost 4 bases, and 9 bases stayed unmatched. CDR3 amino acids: CSVKGDRDTYEQYF. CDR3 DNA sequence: TGCAGCGTTAAAGGGGACAGGGACACTTACGAGCAGTACTTC.

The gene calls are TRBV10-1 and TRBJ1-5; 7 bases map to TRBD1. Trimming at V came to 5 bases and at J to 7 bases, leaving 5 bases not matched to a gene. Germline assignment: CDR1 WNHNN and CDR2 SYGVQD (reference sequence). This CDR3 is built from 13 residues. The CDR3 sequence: CASSREGAQPQHF. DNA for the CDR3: TGCGCCAGCAGTCGAGAGGGGGCCCAGCCCCAGCATTTT.

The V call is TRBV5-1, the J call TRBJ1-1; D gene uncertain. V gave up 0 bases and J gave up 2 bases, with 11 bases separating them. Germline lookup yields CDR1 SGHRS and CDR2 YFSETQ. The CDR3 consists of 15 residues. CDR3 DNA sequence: TGCGCCAGCAGCTTGGCCGGGAGACTCAACACTGAAGCTTTCTTT. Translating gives CASSLAGRLNTEAFF.

In DNA form, the CDR3 reads TGCGCCAGCAGCCAATACGTCACTAGCGGGAGCTACAATGAGCAGTTCTTC. Translated: CASSQYVTSGSYNEQFF. This chain links TRBV4-1 with TRBJ2-1; TRBD2 aligns across 11 bases. The CDR3 contains 17 residues. V trimming: 2 bases; J trimming: 3 bases; junction bases outside the gene matches: 6. Germline V gives CDR1 MGHRA, CDR2 YSYEKL.

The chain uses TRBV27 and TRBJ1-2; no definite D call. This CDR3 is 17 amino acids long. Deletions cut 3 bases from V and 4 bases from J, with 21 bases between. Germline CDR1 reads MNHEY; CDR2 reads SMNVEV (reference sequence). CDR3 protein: CASSFLAGSQDFYGYTF. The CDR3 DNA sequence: TGTGCCAGCAGTTTCCTGGCAGGTTCCCAAGATTTCTATGGCTACACCTTC.

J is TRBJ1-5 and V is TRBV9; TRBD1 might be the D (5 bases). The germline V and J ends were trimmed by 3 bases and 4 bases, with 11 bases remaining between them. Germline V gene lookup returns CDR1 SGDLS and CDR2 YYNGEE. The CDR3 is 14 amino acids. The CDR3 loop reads CASSGGLINQPQHF. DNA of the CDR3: TGTGCCAGCAGCGGGGGACTCATTAATCAGCCCCAGCATTTT. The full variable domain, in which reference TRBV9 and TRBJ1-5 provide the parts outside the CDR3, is DSGVTQTPKHLITATGQRVTLRCSPRSGDLSVYWYQQSLDQGLQFLIQYYNGEERAKGNILERFSAQQFPDLHSELNLSSLELGDSALYFCASSGGLINQPQHFGDGTRLSIL.

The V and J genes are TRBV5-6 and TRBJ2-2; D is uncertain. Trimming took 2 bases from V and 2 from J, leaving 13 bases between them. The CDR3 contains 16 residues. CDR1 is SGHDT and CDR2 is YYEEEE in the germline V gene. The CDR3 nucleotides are TGTGCCAGCAGCTTAGCCCCCCACTCAAACACCGGGGAGCTGTTTTTT. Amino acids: CASSLAPHSNTGELFF.

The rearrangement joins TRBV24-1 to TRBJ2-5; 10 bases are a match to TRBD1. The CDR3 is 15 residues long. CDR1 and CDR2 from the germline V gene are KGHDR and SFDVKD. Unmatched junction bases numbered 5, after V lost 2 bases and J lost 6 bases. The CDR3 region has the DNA TGTGCCACCAGTGATTCGCGGACAGGGGGTAAGACCCAGTACTTC. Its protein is CATSDSRTGGKTQYF.

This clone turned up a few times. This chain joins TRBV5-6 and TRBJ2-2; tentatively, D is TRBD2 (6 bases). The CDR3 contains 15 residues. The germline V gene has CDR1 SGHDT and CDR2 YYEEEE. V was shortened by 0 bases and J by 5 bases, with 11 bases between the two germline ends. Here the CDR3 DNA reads TGTGCCAGCAGCTTGGTGGGGGGAGTAACCGGGGAGCTGTTTTTT. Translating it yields CASSLVGGVTGELFF.

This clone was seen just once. CDR3 DNA: TGCGCCAGCAGCTTGGTTATACCGGGGGGGCCGGGCACCGGGGAGCTGTTTTTT. Translation gives CASSLVIPGGPGTGELFF. This chain joins TRBV5-1 and TRBJ2-2, with TRBD2 matching 8 bases. CDR1 and CDR2 from the germline V gene are SGHRS and YFSETQ. This CDR3 has 18 residues. J was trimmed by 4 bases and V by 0 bases; bases with no gene match: 11.

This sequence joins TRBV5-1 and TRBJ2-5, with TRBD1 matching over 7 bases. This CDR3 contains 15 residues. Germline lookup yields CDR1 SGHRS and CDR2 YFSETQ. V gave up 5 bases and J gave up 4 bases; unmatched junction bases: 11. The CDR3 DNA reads TGCGCCAGCAGTGAGGGGGCCGTTTCGAGAGAGACCCAGTACTTC. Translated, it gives CASSEGAVSRETQYF.

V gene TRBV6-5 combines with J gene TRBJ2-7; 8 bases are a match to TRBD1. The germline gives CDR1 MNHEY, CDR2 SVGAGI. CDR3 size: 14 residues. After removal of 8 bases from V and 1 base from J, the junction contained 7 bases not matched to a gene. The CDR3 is CASGYTGGSYEQYF. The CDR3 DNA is TGTGCCAGCGGCTATACAGGGGGGTCCTACGAGCAGTACTTC.